This TCR beta chain was identified in a study of T cells in Graves' hyperthyroidism and ophthalmopathy. The CDR3 totals 13 residues. The junction had 7 bases not matched to a gene; V was cut back by 5 bases and J by 3 bases. Germline CDR1 reads DFQATT; CDR2 reads SNEGSKA (reference sequence). Using RNA transcripts as the source, TCR beta CDR3 regions were amplified. With the HTBI primer set, the TCR CDR3 went through a first round of RT-PCR. TCRdb processed the multiplex PCR reads anew with MiXCR; each CDR3 protein has one entry. The profile shows approximately 590,000 distinct CDR3 sequences, 46% of them singletons. This clonotype was detected a few times.

The chain employs TRBV20-1 and TRBJ2-7; 7 nucleotides match TRBD1. Material for sequencing was peripheral blood or thyroid tissue (not recorded which). The TCR originated in a woman between 18 and 29 years old with Graves' hyperthyroidism. CDR3 DNA sequence: TGCAGTGCTCGGACAGGAGCTCACTACGAGCAGTACTTC. Translation: CSARTGAHYEQYF.